Listed here are 8 T cell receptor beta chains from one sample, sequenced in a study of T-cell memory formation after mild COVID-19 (dated by TCRdb to about 2021). To prepare the library, 5' RACE was applied. The instrument given in TCRdb is Illumina NovaSeq 6000. TCRdb's own reprocessing of the public reads used fastp at Q25 and MiXCR and kept productive beta chains. Duplicate CDR3 protein sequences are folded into a single record with the most common DNA and genes. This sample has 300,000 or so distinct CDR3 sequences in its table, and 15% to 20% of those were observed once. The top ten clones comprise less than 30% of the sample. The sequencing sample was made of PBMCs or a T cell subset sorted from them (not recorded which). Receptors originate from a young man who had mild COVID-19 (a few samples of this study predate the infection). The sample titles of this study are shuffled in the database, so cell type and time point are left out; the donor was told from shared clones.

A few counts support this clonotype. V usage is TRBV20-1 and J usage is TRBJ2-1; D might be TRBD1 or TRBD2, each matching 6 bases. CDR1 is DFQATT and CDR2 is SNEGSKA in the germline V gene (reference sequence). The V end was cut by 3 bases, the J end by 3 bases, with 15 bases between. The CDR3 totals 15 residues. The CDR3 nucleotides read TGCAGTGCTAGCGGGGGCCGTAGGAACTACAATGAGCAGTTCTTC. It codes for CSASGGRRNYNEQFF.

This clonotype has more than one count but fewer than ten. V is TRBV9 and J is TRBJ2-1, with D perhaps TRBD1 (6 bases). Looked up from germline, CDR1 is SGDLS and CDR2 is YYNGEE. The V end was cut by 2 bases, the J end by 8 bases, with 17 bases between. CDR3 size: 15 residues. The DNA of the CDR3 is TGTGCCAGCAGCGTCCCCACAGGGAATCAGGATGAGCAGTTCTTC. Its protein is CASSVPTGNQDEQFF. Supplemented by reference TRBV9 and TRBJ2-1, the full variable domain reads DSGVTQTPKHLITATGQRVTLRCSPRSGDLSVYWYQQSLDQGLQFLIQYYNGEERAKGNILERFSAQQFPDLHSELNLSSLELGDSALYFCASSVPTGNQDEQFFGPGTRLTVL.

This clonotype was seen a handful of times. The rearrangement links TRBV7-4 to TRBJ1-6; 7 nucleotides align to TRBD1. This CDR3 comprises 15 residues. Trimming took 7 bases from V and 13 from J; bases not matched to a gene: 16. Germline-derived CDR1 and CDR2 are SGHVT and SQSDAQ. For the CDR3, the DNA is TGTGCCAGCAATAATCCGGGACAGTGGCCTCGGCCCCTCCACTTT. As protein: CASNNPGQWPRPLHF.

The V call is TRBV9, the J call TRBJ1-1; no clear D. CDR1 and CDR2 (germline): SGDLS, YYNGEE. This CDR3 has 13 amino acids. The ends were cut back, 0 bases at V and 1 base at J, with 4 bases in the middle. The DNA of the CDR3 is TGTGCCAGCAGCGTAGAACCGAACACTGAAGCTTTCTTT. This translates into CASSVEPNTEAFF. Full variable domain (rest looked up from reference TRBV9 and TRBJ1-1): DSGVTQTPKHLITATGQRVTLRCSPRSGDLSVYWYQQSLDQGLQFLIQYYNGEERAKGNILERFSAQQFPDLHSELNLSSLELGDSALYFCASSVEPNTEAFFGQGTRLTVV.

The V gene is TRBV2, the J gene TRBJ1-5; weak D call: TRBD1 (5 bases). The CDR3 loop spans 15 amino acids. The germline V and J ends were trimmed by 2 bases and 6 bases, with 14 bases remaining between them. CDR1 and CDR2 (germline): SNHLY, FYNNEI. The CDR3 bases are TGTGCCAGCAGTGAACAGGGATCCGGCGCTCAGCCCCAGCATTTT. It translates to CASSEQGSGAQPQHF.

This clonotype was observed a few times. V gene TRBV5-1 combines with J gene TRBJ2-7; D gene ambiguous. Trimming took off 2 bases at V and 3 bases at J, with 12 bases between the two ends. The CDR3 spans 14 residues. Germline V CDR1 and CDR2: SGHRS, YFSETQ. CDR3 protein: CASSFRYTDYEQYF. Here the CDR3 DNA reads TGCGCCAGCAGCTTTAGGTACACAGACTACGAGCAGTACTTC.

The chain carries TRBV7-9 and TRBJ1-2; TRBD1 is a possible D gene (5 bases). The CDR3 runs to 13 residues. Per germline, CDR1 SEHNR and CDR2 FQNEAQ (reference sequence). V was clipped by 6 bases and J by 10 bases, with 18 bases between them. Here the CDR3 reads CASRNQPQGDYTF. CDR3 DNA sequence: TGTGCCAGCAGGAACCAGCCCCAAGGGGACTACACCTTC.

This clonotype was found many times. The CDR3 coding sequence is TGCAGTGCTAGAGAATCGTCAAGGGCAGACGAGCAGTACGTC. It specifies CSARESSRADEQYV. V gene TRBV20-1 combines with J gene TRBJ2-7, with D unresolved. The CDR3 has 14 amino acids. Germline V gene data show CDR1 as DFQATT and CDR2 as SNEGSKA (reference sequence). Trimming pared 0 bases from V and 5 bases from J, leaving 14 bases between.